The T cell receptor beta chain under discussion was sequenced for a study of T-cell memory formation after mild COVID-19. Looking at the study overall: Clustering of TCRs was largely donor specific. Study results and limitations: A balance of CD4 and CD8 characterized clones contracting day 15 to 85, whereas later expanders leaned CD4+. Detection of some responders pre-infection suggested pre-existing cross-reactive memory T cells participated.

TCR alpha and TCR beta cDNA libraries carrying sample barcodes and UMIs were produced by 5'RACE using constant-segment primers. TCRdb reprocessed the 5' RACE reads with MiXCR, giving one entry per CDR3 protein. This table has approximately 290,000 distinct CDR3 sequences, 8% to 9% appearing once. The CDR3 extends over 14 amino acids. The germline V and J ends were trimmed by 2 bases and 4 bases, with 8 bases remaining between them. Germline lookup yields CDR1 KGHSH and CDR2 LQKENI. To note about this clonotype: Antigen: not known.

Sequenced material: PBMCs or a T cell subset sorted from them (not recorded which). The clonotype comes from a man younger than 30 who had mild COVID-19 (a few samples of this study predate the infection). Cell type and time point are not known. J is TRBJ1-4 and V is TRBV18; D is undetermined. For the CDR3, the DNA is TGTGCCAGCTCACCAGGGGATTATAATGAAAAACTGTTTTTT. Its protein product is CASSPGDYNEKLFF.